Listed here are 13 T cell receptor beta chains from one sample, sequenced in a study of blood T cell repertoires in COVID-19. Here immunoSEQ multiplex PCR was the method, and the copy in TCRdb shows in-frame clones only, minus some. The sample comprises roughly 140,000 clones, roughly 84% of which are singletons, and around a tenth rests with the top ten. The sample consisted of peripheral blood. The source is a woman between 50 and 59 years old with acute or convalescent COVID-19.

This clone showed up just once. V gene TRBV6-2 or TRBV6-3 combines with J gene TRBJ2-1; possibly TRBD2 for D (7 bases). The V end lost 5 bases, the J end lost 2 bases, and 13 bases lay between the germline ends. This CDR3 has 15 amino acids. CDR1 is MNHEY, CDR2 SVGEGT, per germline. The CDR3 DNA reads as TGTGCCAGCAGTGTTTGGGGGGGCCCCTACAATGAGCAGTTCTTC. Its translation: CASSVWGGPYNEQFF.

This chain connects TRBV5-1 to TRBJ1-3; D call uncertain. Trimming pared 0 bases from V and 0 bases from J, leaving 10 bases between. Germline CDR1 reads SGHRS; CDR2 reads YFSETQ. CDR3 length: 16 residues. The CDR3 sequence: CASSLAGANSGNTIYF. The DNA for the CDR3 is TGCGCCAGCAGCTTGGCTGGTGCGAACTCTGGAAACACCATATATTTT.

The chain joins TRBV4-3 to TRBJ1-4; TRBD1 agrees at 9 bases. The CDR3 covers 16 residues. Germline V lookup: CDR1 LGHNA, CDR2 YSLEER. The trim removed 0 bases at V and 5 bases at J, leaving 4 bases unmatched. The CDR3 coding sequence is TGCGCCAGCAGCCAAGAATCAGGGACAGGGAATGAAAAACTGTTTTTT. Translating gives CASSQESGTGNEKLFF.

A single count supports this clone. The rearrangement uses TRBV5-1 and TRBJ2-7, with 11 positions matching TRBD1. CDR3 size: 15 residues. Unmatched junction bases numbered 9, after V lost 3 bases and J lost 7 bases. Germline assignment: CDR1 SGHRS and CDR2 YFSETQ. CDR3 loop: CASSSRTGGSEEQYF. The CDR3 DNA is TGCGCCAGCAGCTCGAGGACAGGGGGCTCAGAAGAGCAGTACTTC.

The V and J genes are TRBV11-3 and TRBJ2-2; TRBD1 matches 10 bases. The germline V gene has CDR1 SGHNT and CDR2 YENEEA. This CDR3 spans 16 amino acids. The V gene end was trimmed by 3 bases and the J gene end by 7 bases; junction bases not matched to a gene: 8. The CDR3 DNA sequence: TGTGCCAGCAGCTTGGAGACAGGGGGCTTTGACGGGGAGCTGTTTTTT. It is translated as CASSLETGGFDGELFF.

This clone was seen more than once but under ten times. CDR3: CASRLWVGDNEQFF. CDR3 bases: TGTGCCAGCAGGTTATGGGTCGGGGACAATGAGCAGTTCTTC. This chain links TRBV4-2 with TRBJ2-1, with a possible D match to TRBD2 (5 bases). The V and J ends lost 6 bases and 5 bases respectively, with 14 bases between them. This CDR3 is built from 14 residues. From germline, CDR1 is LGHNA and CDR2 YNFKEQ.

The chain combines TRBV24-1 with TRBJ2-1, with 7 positions matching TRBD2. The germline V gene encodes CDR1 KGHDR and CDR2 SFDVKD. V was clipped by 2 bases and J by 2 bases; unmatched bases: 5. The CDR3 is 16 amino acids. CDR3 nucleotides: TGTGCCACCAGTGATTCAGGAGCGGGGACCTACAATGAGCAGTTCTTC. Amino acids: CATSDSGAGTYNEQFF.

This clone was counted a few times. V gene TRBV7-8 combines with J gene TRBJ1-5, with TRBD1 identical over 7 bases. V lost 0 bases and J lost 4; bases outside the gene matches: 3. This CDR3 region has 15 residues. Germline V CDR1 and CDR2: SGHVS, FQNEAQ. Written as DNA, the CDR3 is TGTGCCAGCAGCTTAGCGAGACAGGGTAATCAGCCCCAGCATTTT. The encoded protein is CASSLARQGNQPQHF.

The rearrangement joins TRBV3-1 (or the pseudogene TRBV3-2) to TRBJ2-7; 8 bases match TRBD1. The ends lost 2 bases at V and 5 bases at J; junction bases unmatched: 5. The CDR3 runs to 14 residues. CDR1 LGHDT and CDR2 YNNKEL come from the germline V gene (reference sequence). This CDR3 reads CASSQSGQGNEQYF. The CDR3 coding sequence is TGTGCCAGCAGCCAATCCGGACAGGGAAACGAGCAGTACTTC.

The chain uses TRBV19 and TRBJ1-4; TRBD1 aligns across 7 bases. Germline V gene sequence: CDR1 LNHDA, CDR2 SQIVND (reference sequence). V was pared by 8 bases and J by 7 bases, with 10 bases of the junction left unmatched. This CDR3 has 14 residues. The CDR3 region has the DNA TGTGCCAGTGCCCGACAGGGCCCGAGTGAAAAACTGTTTTTT. Its protein product is CASARQGPSEKLFF.

The rearrangement uses TRBV5-1 and TRBJ2-3; 11 bases are shared with TRBD2. This CDR3 has 14 amino acids. V was clipped by 4 bases and J by 5 bases; unmatched bases: 3. Looked up from germline, CDR1 is SGHRS and CDR2 is YFSETQ. The CDR3 sequence is CASSASGGKDTQYF. For the CDR3, the DNA is TGCGCCAGCAGCGCTAGCGGGGGGAAAGATACGCAGTATTTT.

The sample holds one count of this clone. The chain has TRBV18 and TRBJ1-2; D possibly corresponds to TRBD1 (6 bases). The ends were cut back, 0 bases at V and 4 bases at J, with 15 bases in the middle. Per the germline V gene, CDR1 is KGHSH and CDR2 is LQKENI. The CDR3 spans 16 residues. The CDR3 sequence: CASSPPTDSFSYGYTF. CDR3 nucleotide sequence: TGTGCCAGCTCACCACCGACGGACAGCTTTTCCTATGGCTACACCTTC.

The chain is built from TRBV9 and TRBJ2-5, with D possibly being TRBD2 (6 bases). The ends were cut back, 4 bases at V and 5 bases at J, with 18 bases in the middle. The CDR3 contains 15 residues. Germline-derived CDR1 and CDR2 are SGDLS and YYNGEE. The CDR3 loop reads CASSLNGPGGETQYF. DNA for the CDR3: TGTGCCAGCAGCCTGAACGGTCCTGGGGGGGAGACCCAGTACTTC.